This T cell receptor (beta chain) was sequenced during a study of blood T cell repertoires in COVID-19. Overall study: The United States, Italy and Spain were the sources of the acute and convalescent COVID-19 samples.

Assay: immunoSEQ multiplex PCR; the TCRdb copy retains only in-frame clones and omits some. The table has 300,000 to 350,000 clones, 80% to 90% seen once. The source is a man aged 25-45 years who had recovered from COVID-19. The sample taken for sequencing was PBMCs or T cells enriched from blood (not recorded which).

The CDR3 here is CASGSGGEPYNEQFF. The CDR3 DNA reads TGTGCCAGTGGATCTGGGGGCGAACCCTACAATGAGCAGTTCTTC. The rearrangement joins TRBV5-6 to TRBJ2-1; D is perhaps TRBD1 (6 bases). The germline V gene encodes CDR1 SGHDT and CDR2 YYEEEE. V lost 8 bases and J 2 bases, leaving 17 bases between the germline ends. The CDR3 extends over 15 amino acids.